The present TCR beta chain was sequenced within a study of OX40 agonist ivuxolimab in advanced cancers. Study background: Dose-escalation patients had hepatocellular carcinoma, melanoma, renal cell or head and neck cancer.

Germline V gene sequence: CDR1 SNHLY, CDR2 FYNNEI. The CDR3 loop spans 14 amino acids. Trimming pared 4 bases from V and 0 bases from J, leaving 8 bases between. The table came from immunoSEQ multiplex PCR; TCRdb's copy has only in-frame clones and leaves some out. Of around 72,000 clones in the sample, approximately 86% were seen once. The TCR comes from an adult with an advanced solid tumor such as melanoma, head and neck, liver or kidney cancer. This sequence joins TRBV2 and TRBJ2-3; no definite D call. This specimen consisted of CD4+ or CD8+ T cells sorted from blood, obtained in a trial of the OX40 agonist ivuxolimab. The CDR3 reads CASSVWQSTDTQYF. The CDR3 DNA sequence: TGTGCCAGCAGTGTGTGGCAGAGCACAGATACGCAGTATTTT.